What follows is one TCR beta chain and its context. As yet, its antigen is unknown. The sample belongs to a study of T cell repertoires in cytomegalovirus infection. Study-level background: TCR beta signatures that were public indicated CMV infection and matching HLA type.

Germline V gives CDR1 LNHDA, CDR2 SQIVND (reference sequence). J gave up 4 bases and V 7 bases, and 7 bases lay outside the gene matches. CDR3 length: 15 amino acids. Notes on the study in general: The ex vivo response was dominated by HLA-C-restricted CMV-specific TCR beta clonotypes. Identification of carriers of CMV plus the relevant HLA was achieved through cumulative public TCR beta family frequency.

One entry per CDR3 protein results from TCRdb running MiXCR on the reads. The profile shows roughly 920,000 distinct CDR3 sequences, around 30% of them singletons. The rearrangement joins TRBV19 to TRBJ2-1; TRBD1 matches 10 bases. The receptor comes from a human donor in good health (CMV status not recorded). Some clones in this sample may be carry-over from other donors' samples. Source: cultured CD8+ T cells from PBMCs, taken from culture after CMV antigen stimulation. The CDR3 bases are TGTGCCAGTACCTGGGACAGGGGTGGGTACAATGAGCAGTTCTTC. This sequence encodes CASTWDRGGYNEQFF. Full variable domain (remainder filled in from reference TRBV19 and TRBJ2-1): DGGITQSPKYLFRKEGQNVTLSCEQNLNHDAMYWYRQDPGQGLRLIYYSQIVNDFQKGDIAEGYSVSREKKESFPLTVTSAQKNPTAFYLCASTWDRGGYNEQFFGPGTRLTVL.